This T cell receptor beta chain comes out of a study of Graves' ophthalmopathy and Graves' hyperthyroidism. About the research overall: Upon initial diagnosis and before any treatment, peripheral blood was collected.

Regarding the study as a whole: Blood was where most expanded thyroid clonotypes above 0.001 frequency also turned up.

Amplified material comprised TCR beta CDR3 regions derived from RNA transcripts. RT-PCR with HTBI primers came first, then second-round multiplex PCR. TCRdb used MiXCR to reprocess the multiplex PCR reads, holding one entry per CDR3 protein. This sample has about 420,000 distinct CDR3 sequences, with around 21% found just once. Eligible hyperthyroidism cases comprised new diagnoses of under 2 months' duration in individuals aged 18 to 65. Orbital computed tomography, thyroid ultrasound, TRAb, serum thyroxine and clinical symptoms formed the basis of diagnosis. This CDR3 is 14 amino acids long. Germline CDR1 reads GTSNPN; CDR2 reads SVGIG (reference sequence). The V gene end was trimmed by 2 bases and the J gene end by 0 bases; junction bases not matched to a gene: 3. This clonotype occurred many times. What it binds is unknown.

The rearrangement links TRBV30 to TRBJ1-1, with 7 nucleotides matching TRBD1. This TCR was recovered from a young woman with stable Graves' hyperthyroidism. Sequenced material: peripheral blood. In nucleotides, the CDR3 is TGTGCCTGGAGTCGACAGGGTATGAACACTGAAGCTTTCTTT. Encoded protein: CAWSRQGMNTEAFF.